A selection of T cell receptor beta chains follows, all from one sample in a study of shared clonotypes between healthy human individuals. The protocol was immunoSEQ multiplex PCR, while the TCRdb copy is restricted to in-frame clones and leaves out a portion. The top ten hold roughly 0.15% of the sample, which has more than 2,000,000 clones, around 94% seen once. Sequenced sample: naive CD4+ T cells sorted from blood. Receptor source: a man aged 18 to 29 in good health. CDR3s leave out the opening cysteine and the closing phenylalanine or tryptophan. Fields, in order: V gene, D gene, J gene, CDR3 protein. The D gene is left open where the match is weak.

TRBV25-1,.,TRBJ2-3,ASSDWSSTDTQY
TRBV6-6,.,TRBJ2-1,ASSYGTHNEQF
TRBV5-1,.,TRBJ1-1,ASCPGRLNTEAF
TRBV19,.,TRBJ1-5,ASSIGQPNNQPQH
TRBV19,.,TRBJ1-2,ASSRAYGYT
TRBV6-6,.,TRBJ1-2,ASSRGPNYGYT
TRBV7-2,.,TRBJ2-1,ASSPVPIRGQF
TRBV5-1,TRBD2,TRBJ2-3,ASSTASGGSTDTQY
TRBV7-9,.,TRBJ1-2,ASSRQENYGYT
TRBV2,.,TRBJ2-1,ASSDFWGRERRNEQF
TRBV7-2,TRBD2,TRBJ2-3,ASSLSGRTDTQY
TRBV10-1,.,TRBJ2-5,ASSESRETQY
TRBV7-9,.,TRBJ1-1,ASSLSPPDTEAF
TRBV6-1,TRBD1,TRBJ2-7,ASRETGSSEQY
TRBV29-1,.,TRBJ1-1,SVERRLVNTEAF
TRBV10-3,TRBD2,TRBJ2-2,AVASLGLAGNTGELF
TRBV5-4,.,TRBJ1-2,ASSSGPHGDYGYT
TRBV2,.,TRBJ1-2,ASSDPGKQALPWLDT
TRBV10-1,.,TRBJ2-1,ASIPSGPSSYNEQF
TRBV5-1,.,TRBJ1-2,ASSLGGGQTRNYGYT
TRBV18,.,TRBJ1-4,ASSPGGGYEKLF
TRBV7-2,.,TRBJ2-4,ASSLGFGKNIQY
TRBV6-4,TRBD2,TRBJ2-1,ASSDSSLAGGLEQF
TRBV11-2,.,TRBJ1-1,ASSLASNIYTEAF